This T cell receptor beta chain was identified in a study of technical replicates of blood from several donors. Trimming removed 3 bases from V and 3 bases from J; junction bases left unmatched: 5. The CDR3 has 15 amino acids. Germline CDR1 reads MDHEN; CDR2 reads SYDVKM. Measured with immunoSEQ multiplex PCR; TCRdb has only the in-frame clones, and not every one. The sample gives 65,000 to 85,000 clones, roughly 93% of which show up once; approximately 0.4% is in the top ten. The rearrangement links TRBV28 to TRBJ2-1; TRBD1 matches 7 bases. The source of this sequence is a human donor in good health. Input material: T cells isolated from PBMCs. The CDR3 coding sequence is TGTGCCAGCAGTTTCGCACCAGGGGGCTACAATGAGCAGTTCTTC. It specifies CASSFAPGGYNEQFF.